This record concerns one T cell receptor beta chain sequence. Its antigen remains unknown. These data are taken from a study of T cell clonotyping in hematopoietic cell transplantation. Overall study results and limits: At the given depth, recipient repertoires were over 95% de novo clonotypes. Recipient TCR diversity dropped after transplant; expanded clonotypes rose from day 30 to 180.

The CDR3 consists of 13 residues. Germline-derived CDR1 and CDR2 are SGHRS and YFSETQ. The V end was cut by 2 bases, the J end by 3 bases, with 9 bases between. Assay: immunoSEQ multiplex PCR; the TCRdb copy retains only in-frame clones and omits some. The table has 7,500 to 8,500 clones, roughly 62% seen once; the top ten hold roughly a fifth. The clonotype was recovered from a male patient between 55 and 70 years old who had an allogeneic stem cell transplant from an unrelated donor, so the T cells may come from the graft donor. Some clones in this sample may be carry-over from other donors' samples. The rearrangement links TRBV5-1 to TRBJ2-7; D is perhaps TRBD2 (5 bases). The specimen comprised peripheral blood mononuclear cells, sampled 100 days after allogeneic stem cell transplant. This chain's CDR3 is CASSFEGDYEQYF. Here the CDR3 DNA reads TGCGCCAGCAGCTTCGAGGGCGACTACGAGCAGTACTTC.